This TCR beta chain appears in the sequencing data of a study of metastatic and nonmetastatic thyroid tumors (dated by TCRdb to the early 2020s). As for the study more broadly: Repertoires from peripheral blood and from tumor or nodule tissue samples of malignant and benign thyroid patients were compared.

The method behind the library was PCR. The data were produced on an Illumina HiSeq 4000. High-throughput sequencing was used to profile the CDR3 region of the TCR beta-chain in every patient. Under the source paper's analysis protocol: Drawing on CDR3 differences between clinicopathological groups, the researchers built a classifier meant to tell apart patients with distant-metastatic papillary thyroid cancer. Repertoire diversity was assessed with the Shannon index, and tumor-blood repertoire similarity with the Morisita-Horn index. TCRdb trimmed the raw reads at Q25, called clones with MiXCR and kept productive beta chains. V and J calls and clone size were set by TCRdb, not the authors. The sample includes 40,000 or so clones, with roughly 18% observed a single time. Clones ranked in the top ten supply about 18% of the sample. The CDR3 sequence holds 14 residues, the cysteine and phenylalanine included. Just CDR3 DNA is preserved here, 42 bases in frame from base 1. Germline trimming amounts to 1 base on V and 7 bases on J, with 7 as the count of junction bases outside the gene matches. The CDR1 and CDR2 encoded by the germline V gene (reference sequence) are DFQATT and SNEGSKA.

The study at large found these results: TCR beta diversity was reported as significantly higher in malignant tumors than in benign nodules, in both blood and tumor samples.

Before undergoing thyroid surgery, none of the patients had been given any kind of treatment. Patient clinical samples collected from 2012 to 2018 were retrospectively analysed using T-cell receptor beta sequencing. This clone was seen only once. Its antigen is unknown. No base qualities exist here, and no much larger clone lies one base off it. A lone read gives weak evidence. The TCR was taken from a female donor with papillary thyroid cancer or a benign thyroid nodule (not recorded which). Some clones in this sample may be carry-over from other donors' samples. The sequencing input was blood. The V gene is TRBV20-1 and the J gene is TRBJ2-1, with 7 bases in between that match TRBD2. The CDR3 region reads CSARGEAGFNEQFF. The bases are TGCAGTGCTAGAGGTGAAGCGGGGTTTAATGAGCAGTTCTTC.